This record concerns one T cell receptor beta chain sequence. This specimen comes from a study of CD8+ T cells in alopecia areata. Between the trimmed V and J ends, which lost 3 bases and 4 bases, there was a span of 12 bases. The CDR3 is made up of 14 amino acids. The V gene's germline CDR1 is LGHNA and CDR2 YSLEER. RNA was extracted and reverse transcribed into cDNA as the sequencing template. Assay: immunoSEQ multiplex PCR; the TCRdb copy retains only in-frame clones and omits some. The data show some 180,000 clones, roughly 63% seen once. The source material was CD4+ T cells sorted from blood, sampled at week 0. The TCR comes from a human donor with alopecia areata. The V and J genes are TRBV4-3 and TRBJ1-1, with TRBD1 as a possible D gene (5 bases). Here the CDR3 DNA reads TGCGCCAGCAGCCAGGTAGGGGCGGTCACTGAAGCTTTCTTT. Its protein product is CASSQVGAVTEAFF.